These 29 T cell receptor beta chains share one sample of origin, sequenced in a study of cytomegalovirus exposure and HLA in healthy donors. The PCR was carried out with 60 Vbeta primers and 13 Jbeta primers. Clones were sequenced by immunoSEQ multiplex PCR, and TCRdb holds only the in-frame ones, with some missing. In the table there are approximately 100,000 clones, around 77% of which are singletons. Specimen: PBMCs. All receptors derive from a man in his forties in good health and CMV-seropositive.

The CDR3 sequence: CSGGALYEQYF. The DNA for the CDR3 is TGCAGTGGTGGGGCGTTATACGAGCAGTACTTC. This chain connects TRBV20-1 to TRBJ2-7, with D tentatively TRBD1 (5 bases). The V and J ends lost 7 bases and 4 bases respectively, with 11 bases between them. CDR3 length: 11 residues. CDR1 is DFQATT, CDR2 SNEGSKA, per germline (reference sequence).

This chain uses TRBV25-1 with TRBJ1-4; weak D call: TRBD1 (6 bases). The germline CDR1 and CDR2 sequences are MGHDK and SYGVNS. V lost 5 bases and J lost 0, with 10 bases in between. CDR3 length equals 15 residues. Here the CDR3 reads CASSNRDTTNEKLFF. The CDR3 region has the DNA TGTGCCAGCAGTAACCGGGACACAACTAATGAAAAACTGTTTTTT. Using reference TRBV25-1 and TRBJ1-4 for the parts outside the CDR3, the full variable domain is EADIYQTPRYLVIGTGKKITLECSQTMGHDKMYWYQQDPGMELHLIHYSYGVNSTEKGDLSSESTVSRIRTEHFPLTLESARPSHTSQYLCASSNRDTTNEKLFFGSGTQLSVL.

There are a few counts of this clone. This chain connects TRBV7-3 to TRBJ2-1; 10 positions match TRBD1. This CDR3 is 14 amino acids long. V shed 5 bases, J shed 11 bases, and the junction held 9 bases outside the gene matches. Per germline, CDR1 SGHTA and CDR2 FQGTGA. The CDR3 sequence: CASSPPGTGEKQFF. The DNA of the CDR3 is TGTGCCAGCAGCCCACCCGGGACAGGGGAGAAGCAGTTCTTC. The full variable domain, its missing parts supplied by reference TRBV7-3 and TRBJ2-1, is GAGVSQTPSNKVTEKGKYVELRCDPISGHTALYWYRQSLGQGPEFLIYFQGTGAADDSGLPNDRFFAVRPEGSVSTLKIQRTERGDSAVYLCASSPPGTGEKQFFGPGTRLTVL.

The chain has TRBV7-2 and TRBJ2-3, with D unclear. The V gene's germline CDR1 is SGHTA and CDR2 FQGNSA. CDR3 length equals 14 residues. V gave up 0 bases and J gave up 3 bases, with 7 bases separating them. The CDR3 region is CASSLAIRTDTQYF. Written as DNA, the CDR3 is TGTGCCAGCAGCTTAGCGATTCGGACAGATACGCAGTATTTT.

This clone was seen once. This sample includes further DNA sequences coding for the same CDR3. CDR3 nucleotides: TGTGCCAGCTCTCCCGGACAGGGAAATGAAAAACTGTTTTTT. Translation gives CASSPGQGNEKLFF. The chain employs TRBV18 and TRBJ1-4, with 8 bases that match TRBD1. Losses at the gene ends were 6 bases for V and 5 bases for J; bases not matched to a gene: 5. CDR1 and CDR2 (germline): KGHSH, LQKENI. The CDR3 runs to 14 residues.

The rearrangement uses TRBV2 and TRBJ1-2; TRBD1 aligns across 8 bases. The germline V gene encodes CDR1 SNHLY and CDR2 FYNNEI. CDR3 length: 14 residues. V lost 7 bases to trimming and J lost 5 bases; unmatched junction nucleotides: 9. CDR3 protein: CASIPGGAGYGYTF. The CDR3 DNA follows: TGTGCCAGCATTCCAGGGGGCGCGGGTTATGGCTACACCTTC.

A few counts support this clone. CDR3 sequence reads: CASSPPAAGGNEQFF. DNA for the CDR3: TGTGCCAGCTCACCACCCGCCGCGGGGGGCAATGAGCAGTTCTTC. The V and J genes are TRBV18 and TRBJ2-1; TRBD2 matches at 8 bases. The CDR3 is made up of 15 amino acids. Trimming removed 0 bases from V and 6 bases from J; junction bases left unmatched: 4. The germline V gene has CDR1 KGHSH and CDR2 LQKENI.

In its sample, this clone was seen a few times. This chain's CDR3 is CSADSYNEQFF. CDR3 coding DNA: TGCAGTGCAGACAGCTACAATGAGCAGTTCTTC. The rearrangement links TRBV20-1 to TRBJ2-1; D may be TRBD1 (5 bases). This CDR3 has 11 amino acids. Trimming took 6 bases from V and 3 from J, leaving 6 bases between them. Germline lookup yields CDR1 DFQATT and CDR2 SNEGSKA (reference sequence).

Worth noting for this clone: The junction differs from germline at one of its ends, possibly a read error. The genes are TRBV7-9 and TRBJ1-5; 9 bases are shared with TRBD1. The length of the CDR3 is 16 residues. CDR1 and CDR2 (germline): SEHNR, FQNEAQ (reference sequence). The CDR3: CSSRRRQGEVNQPQHF. Here the CDR3 DNA reads TGTTCCAGCAGACGACGACAGGGGGAGGTCAATCAGCCCCAGCATTTT.

This clone was recorded a few times. The chain has TRBV5-1 and TRBJ2-3; possibly TRBD2 for D (7 bases). V was shortened by 2 bases and J by 0 bases, with 13 bases between the two germline ends. This CDR3 has 16 amino acids. Per the germline V gene, CDR1 is SGHRS and CDR2 is YFSETQ. CDR3 DNA sequence: TGCGCCAGCAGCTTTTATGGGGGGGCGAGCACAGATACGCAGTATTTT. Translation gives CASSFYGGASTDTQYF.

This chain joins TRBV28 and TRBJ2-5; maybe TRBD2 (5 bases). The J call may be mistaken, given a closer DNA end match to TRBJ2-7. This CDR3 is 14 amino acids long. Germline CDR1 and CDR2: MDHEN and SYDVKM. For the CDR3, the DNA is TGTGCCAGCAGTTTAGTATTCGGGGTCTACGAGCAGTACTTC. Its translation: CASSLVFGVYEQYF.

In this sample, this clone turned up once. The genes are TRBV20-1 and TRBJ1-5, with D possibly matching TRBD1 (5 bases). Trimming took 1 base from V and 15 from J, leaving 13 bases between them. The CDR3 runs to 11 residues. The germline V gene has CDR1 DFQATT and CDR2 SNEGSKA (reference sequence). The CDR3 loop reads CSARAGLGLHF. The DNA of the CDR3 is TGCAGTGCTAGAGCGGGACTCGGGTTGCATTTT.

The chain uses TRBV7-2 and TRBJ2-1; 8 bases match TRBD2. V was pared by 1 base and J by 9 bases, with 5 bases of the junction left unmatched. Looked up from germline, CDR1 is SGHTA and CDR2 is FQGNSA. CDR3 length: 14 amino acids. The CDR3 DNA reads as TGTGCCAGCAGCTTAGGACTAGCGTCGAGTGAGCAGTTCTTC. This codes for CASSLGLASSEQFF. Using reference TRBV7-2 and TRBJ2-1 for the parts outside the CDR3, the full variable domain is GAGVSQSPSNKVTEKGKDVELRCDPISGHTALYWYRQSLGQGLEFLIYFQGNSAPDKSGLPSDRFSAERTGGSVSTLTIQRTQQEDSAVYLCASSLGLASSEQFFGPGTRLTVL.

The V and J genes are TRBV9 and TRBJ2-7; the D gene is possibly TRBD2 (5 bases). Germline V lookup: CDR1 SGDLS, CDR2 YYNGEE. V shed 0 bases and J shed 3 bases, with 7 bases lying between them. The CDR3 has 13 residues. The CDR3 here is CASSVGEFYEQYF. The CDR3 DNA is TGTGCCAGCAGCGTAGGGGAGTTCTACGAGCAGTACTTC.

The gene calls are TRBV28 and TRBJ2-7, with D possibly TRBD1 on 5 matching bases. The V and J ends lost 2 bases and 5 bases respectively, with 10 bases between them. Germline assignment: CDR1 MDHEN and CDR2 SYDVKM. The CDR3 totals 13 residues. For the CDR3, the DNA is TGTGCCAGCAGTTTAGGGGCATCCCACGAGCAGTACTTC. Protein: CASSLGASHEQYF.

This clone turned up a few times. Here the CDR3 reads CASSFFGDTQYQPQHF. In DNA form, the CDR3 reads TGTGCCAGCAGTTTTTTCGGGGACACGCAATATCAGCCCCAGCATTTT. The V and J genes are TRBV28 and TRBJ1-5; weak D call: TRBD1 (6 bases). Germline CDR1 reads MDHEN; CDR2 reads SYDVKM. Trimming shortened V by 3 bases and J by 5 bases, and 17 bases separated the two germline ends. The CDR3 has 16 residues.

The chain carries TRBV7-9 and TRBJ1-6; a possible D gene is TRBD1 (6 bases). V lost 3 bases, J lost 8 bases, and 14 bases lay in between. Per the germline V gene, CDR1 is SEHNR and CDR2 is FQNEAQ (reference sequence). CDR3 length: 15 amino acids. CDR3 protein: CASSLRGRGDSPLHF. The CDR3 nucleotides read TGTGCCAGCAGCTTGCGGGGGCGCGGGGATTCACCCCTCCACTTT.

The J gene is TRBJ2-3, the V gene TRBV9; the match to TRBD2 covers 7 bases. Germline values: CDR1 SGDLS, CDR2 YYNGEE. The CDR3 length is 16 residues. V was pared by 2 bases and J by 2 bases, with 8 bases of the junction left unmatched. The chain's CDR3 is CASSVLPGLTTDTQYF. CDR3 bases: TGTGCCAGCAGCGTTCTACCGGGACTAACCACAGATACGCAGTATTTT.

This clone was recorded a few times. The chain couples TRBV7-2 to TRBJ1-5; D unresolved. The CDR3 sequence is 16 residues long. Trimming pared 4 bases from V and 2 bases from J, leaving 15 bases between. Germline values: CDR1 SGHTA, CDR2 FQGNSA. CDR3 sequence (DNA): TGTGCCAGCAGCTCGAGGGTGGGCAGCGGCAATCAGCCCCAGCATTTT. It yields the protein CASSSRVGSGNQPQHF.

The chain recombines TRBV7-2 with TRBJ2-3, with TRBD2 as a possible D gene (5 bases). The CDR3 covers 14 residues. Germline assignment: CDR1 SGHTA and CDR2 FQGNSA. V was shortened by 3 bases and J by 0 bases, with 7 bases between the two germline ends. This CDR3 is CASSFSVSTDTQYF. The CDR3 nucleotides read TGTGCCAGCAGCTTTAGCGTGAGCACAGATACGCAGTATTTT.

The rearrangement links TRBV4-1 to TRBJ1-2; TRBD1 is a possible D gene (6 bases). CDR1 MGHRA and CDR2 YSYEKL come from the germline V gene. The CDR3 contains 15 residues. V lost 4 bases, J lost 4 bases, and 16 bases lay in between. This CDR3 reads CASSPAHGQSYGYTF. DNA for the CDR3: TGCGCCAGCAGCCCCGCACACGGACAGAGCTATGGCTACACCTTC.

The V gene is TRBV27, the J gene TRBJ2-7; D might be TRBD2 (5 bases). The germline V and J ends were trimmed by 3 bases and 4 bases, with 25 bases remaining between them. This CDR3 is built from 18 residues. Germline V CDR1 and CDR2: MNHEY, SMNVEV (reference sequence). The CDR3 DNA is TGTGCCAGCAGTTTGTCGGCGCGAGGGTCCTCATACGTATACGAGCAGTACTTC. Translation: CASSLSARGSSYVYEQYF.

The chain links TRBV5-6 to TRBJ1-6, with 7 bases identical to TRBD1. V lost 2 bases to trimming and J lost 9 bases; unmatched junction nucleotides: 5. CDR3 length: 14 residues. Germline V gene lookup returns CDR1 SGHDT and CDR2 YYEEEE. The chain's CDR3 is CASSLGQVISPLHF. The CDR3 bases are TGTGCCAGCAGCTTAGGACAGGTGATTTCACCCCTCCACTTT.

The chain employs TRBV7-8 and TRBJ1-5; D is ambiguous. This CDR3 comprises 13 residues. Germline values: CDR1 SGHVS, CDR2 FQNEAQ. Trimming shortened V by 3 bases and J by 6 bases, and 9 bases separated the two germline ends. The CDR3: CASSFGRLQPQHF. The CDR3 region has the DNA TGTGCCAGCAGCTTCGGGAGACTTCAGCCCCAGCATTTT.

A word on this clone: Additional DNA sequences in this sample encode the identical CDR3. V is TRBV6-6 and J is TRBJ1-2, with 8 bases lining up with TRBD1. With 6 bases clipped from V and 4 bases from J, the junction kept 4 bases outside the gene matches. The CDR3 has 13 residues. Germline V gene data show CDR1 as MNHNY and CDR2 as SVGAGI (reference sequence). The CDR3: CASRQGGSYGYTF. In DNA form, the CDR3 reads TGTGCCAGCAGACAGGGGGGAAGCTATGGCTACACCTTC.

V gene TRBV6-6 combines with J gene TRBJ1-1; the match to TRBD1 covers 7 bases. CDR1 and CDR2 from the germline V gene are MNHNY and SVGAGI (reference sequence). CDR3 length equals 13 residues. Unmatched junction bases numbered 10, after V lost 5 bases and J lost 10 bases. This CDR3 reads CASSHQGEIGAFF. The CDR3 coding sequence is TGTGCCAGCAGTCACCAGGGGGAAATTGGAGCTTTCTTT.

In nucleotides, the CDR3 is TGTGCCAGCTCCGGGGCACAGGGTTTGAGTGAAAAACTGTTTTTT. It codes for CASSGAQGLSEKLFF. V and J are TRBV2 and TRBJ1-4, with D tentatively TRBD1 (6 bases). Germline V gives CDR1 SNHLY, CDR2 FYNNEI. The germline V and J ends were trimmed by 8 bases and 7 bases, with 20 bases remaining between them. There are 15 residues in the CDR3.

Only one count was recorded for this clone. The J gene is TRBJ2-7, the V gene TRBV14; D is undetermined. CDR1 is SGHDN and CDR2 is FVKESK in the germline V gene. There are 13 residues in the CDR3. Trimming shortened V by 4 bases and J by 5 bases, and 12 bases separated the two germline ends. CDR3 in DNA: TGTGCCAGCAGCCTCACCCGGGTGGACGAGCAGTACTTC. It translates to CASSLTRVDEQYF.

This clone was found once. The chain carries TRBV27 and TRBJ1-6; a weak D match, TRBD1 (5 bases). Trimming left V 3 bases short and J 8 bases short, with 14 bases between. Germline values: CDR1 MNHEY, CDR2 SMNVEV (reference sequence). The length of the CDR3 is 15 residues. The CDR3 nucleotides are TGTGCCAGCAGTTTCGGTTTACAGGCGCATTCACCCCTCCACTTT. Its translation is CASSFGLQAHSPLHF.